This T cell receptor (beta chain) derives from a study of blood T cells in healthy people across ages. Points from the study as a whole: In older individuals, TCR beta diversity per million T cells was lower, falling roughly linearly with age. Not knowing donor CMV status may have confounded expanded clonotype changes.

About this clonotype: Its antigen is currently unknown.

The authors drew 8 to 10 milliliters of peripheral blood from each donor. A sample-barcoded 5' primer and a J-beta primer mix were used in a second PCR of roughly 7 to 12 cycles. TCRdb recomputed calls from the 5' RACE reads with MiXCR, one row per CDR3 protein. Among fewer than 800,000 distinct CDR3 sequences, about 30% were seen once, and the ten largest hold just over 15%. This TCR derives from a woman older than 75 in good health. The sample was blood.

The CDR3 coding sequence is TGTGCCAGCAGCCAACTCAGGGGAGTTGGCACAGATACGCAGTATTTT. It is translated as CASSQLRGVGTDTQYF. The rearrangement joins TRBV27 to TRBJ2-3, with D perhaps TRBD1 (6 bases). Germline lookup yields CDR1 MNHEY and CDR2 SMNVEV (reference sequence). The length of the CDR3 is 16 residues. V was clipped by 6 bases and J by 1 base, with 17 bases between them.